One sample yielded the 28 T cell receptor beta chains listed below, sequenced in a study of cytomegalovirus exposure and HLA in healthy donors. Vbeta (60) and Jbeta (13) primers were used in the PCR. Generated by immunoSEQ multiplex PCR, the TCRdb table keeps only in-frame clones and is missing some. The table lists under 200,000 clones, 79% of them singletons. Sequenced input: PBMCs. These receptors were obtained from a woman aged 40 to 50 in good health and CMV-seronegative.

The chain links TRBV19 to TRBJ1-5, with a possible D match to TRBD1 (5 bases). Looked up from germline, CDR1 is LNHDA and CDR2 is SQIVND (reference sequence). The CDR3 spans 14 residues. V gave up 7 bases and J gave up 6 bases, with 16 bases separating them. The CDR3 sequence: CASTEGAPAQPQHF. For the CDR3, the DNA is TGTGCCAGTACGGAAGGGGCGCCGGCTCAGCCCCAGCATTTT.

The CDR3 reads CATYRGRYTEAFF. The CDR3 nucleotides are TGTGCCACCTACAGGGGGCGATACACTGAAGCTTTCTTT. This sequence joins TRBV6-5 and TRBJ1-1; the match to TRBD1 covers 9 bases. After removal of 10 bases from V and 3 bases from J, the junction contained 6 bases not matched to a gene. The CDR3 totals 13 residues. Germline CDR1 reads MNHEY; CDR2 reads SVGAGI.

The V call is TRBV7-9, the J call TRBJ2-7; TRBD1 aligns across 10 bases. Unmatched junction bases numbered 10, after V lost 3 bases and J lost 5 bases. Germline V CDR1 and CDR2: SEHNR, FQNEAQ (reference sequence). This CDR3 contains 16 residues. The CDR3 nucleotides are TGTGCCAGCAGCTTTTTCTCGGGACAGGGGTCCAACGAGCAGTACTTC. This encodes CASSFFSGQGSNEQYF. The variable domain in full, with the rest retrieved from reference TRBV7-9 and TRBJ2-7, is DTGVSQNPRHKITKRGQNVTFRCDPISEHNRLYWYRQTLGQGPEFLTYFQNEAQLEKSRLLSDRFSAERPKGSFSTLEIQRTEQGDSAMYLCASSFFSGQGSNEQYFGPGTRLTVT.

The genes are TRBV5-1 and TRBJ2-5; weak D call: TRBD2 (5 bases). The CDR3 runs 13 residues. Per germline, CDR1 SGHRS and CDR2 YFSETQ. Trimming removed 3 bases from V and 2 bases from J, with 8 bases in between. This chain's CDR3 is CASSSGKQETQYF. In nucleotides, the CDR3 is TGCGCCAGCAGCTCCGGGAAGCAAGAGACCCAGTACTTC.

V usage is TRBV28 and J usage is TRBJ2-1; the match to TRBD2 covers 11 bases. Germline V gene lookup returns CDR1 MDHEN and CDR2 SYDVKM. The V and J ends lost 6 bases and 3 bases, in that order; junction bases with no gene match: 4. This CDR3 spans 15 amino acids. The CDR3 protein is CASRTSGRRYNEQFF. In nucleotides, the CDR3 is TGTGCCAGCAGAACTAGCGGGAGACGCTACAATGAGCAGTTCTTC. The full variable domain, in which reference TRBV28 and TRBJ2-1 provide the parts outside the CDR3, is DVKVTQSSRYLVKRTGEKVFLECVQDMDHENMFWYRQDPGLGLRLIYFSYDVKMKEKGDIPEGYSVSREKKERFSLILESASTNQTSMYLCASRTSGRRYNEQFFGPGTRLTVL.

The V and J genes are TRBV18 and TRBJ1-3; D unresolved. Germline-derived CDR1 and CDR2 are KGHSH and LQKENI. The CDR3 covers 12 residues. Trimming removed 0 bases from V and 7 bases from J, with 4 bases in between. The CDR3 DNA sequence: TGTGCCAGCTCACCACCCGGGAACACCATATATTTT. This codes for CASSPPGNTIYF. The full variable domain, completed using reference TRBV18 and TRBJ1-3, is NAGVMQNPRHLVRRRGQEARLRCSPMKGHSHVYWYRQLPEEGLKFMVYLQKENIIDESGMPKERFSAEFPKEGPSILRIQQVVRGDSAAYFCASSPPGNTIYFGEGSWLTVV.

This clone was counted a few times. The J gene is TRBJ1-4, the V gene TRBV27; the D is unclear. The germline gives CDR1 MNHEY, CDR2 SMNVEV (reference sequence). This CDR3 has 13 residues. V was trimmed by 2 bases and J by 7 bases, leaving 8 bases between them. The CDR3 here is CASSLSEGEKLFF. In DNA form, the CDR3 reads TGTGCCAGCAGTTTAAGCGAGGGTGAAAAACTGTTTTTT.

This chain connects TRBV27 to TRBJ1-6; D is ambiguous. This CDR3 is built from 14 residues. Looked up from germline, CDR1 is MNHEY and CDR2 is SMNVEV (reference sequence). V lost 5 bases and J 9 bases, leaving 14 bases between the germline ends. CDR3: CASSPLAPGSPLHF. The CDR3 DNA reads TGTGCCAGCAGTCCCCTAGCACCCGGTTCACCCCTCCACTTT.

Concerning this clone itself: The germline gene is not matched at one end of the junction; a read error may be the cause. J is TRBJ2-7 and V is TRBV7-9, with D perhaps matching TRBD1 (6 bases). Germline V lookup: CDR1 SEHNR, CDR2 FQNEAQ (reference sequence). This CDR3 comprises 19 residues. The CDR3 sequence is CSSSLSHSLGWGPSYEQYF. Here the CDR3 DNA reads TGTTCCAGCAGCTTATCACACTCCCTCGGTTGGGGGCCTTCCTACGAGCAGTACTTC.

The genes are TRBV9 and TRBJ1-4, with 7 nucleotides matching TRBD1. The ends lost 3 bases at V and 5 bases at J; junction bases unmatched: 16. The CDR3 spans 18 residues. Germline V gene lookup returns CDR1 SGDLS and CDR2 YYNGEE. The CDR3 is CASSGGLGPGQKNEKLFF. The CDR3 DNA follows: TGTGCCAGCAGCGGGGGGTTGGGTCCGGGACAGAAAAATGAAAAACTGTTTTTT. Using reference TRBV9 and TRBJ1-4 for the parts outside the CDR3, the full variable domain is DSGVTQTPKHLITATGQRVTLRCSPRSGDLSVYWYQQSLDQGLQFLIQYYNGEERAKGNILERFSAQQFPDLHSELNLSSLELGDSALYFCASSGGLGPGQKNEKLFFGSGTQLSVL.

The V gene is TRBV19, the J gene TRBJ2-7; D unclear. Looked up from germline, CDR1 is LNHDA and CDR2 is SQIVND (reference sequence). This CDR3 comprises 11 residues. V was cut by 6 bases and J by 5 bases, with 8 bases left in between. CDR3 nucleotides: TGTGCCAGTAGAAGCCACCACGAGCAGTACTTC. Protein sequence: CASRSHHEQYF.

The chain combines TRBV7-9 with TRBJ1-1; D perhaps matches TRBD1 (5 bases). This CDR3 has 15 amino acids. CDR1 SEHNR and CDR2 FQNEAQ come from the germline V gene (reference sequence). With 0 bases removed from V and 1 base from J, the gap between germline ends came to 9 bases. CDR3 region: CASSLAGPGNTEAFF. Written as DNA, the CDR3 is TGTGCCAGCAGCTTAGCGGGGCCAGGGAACACTGAAGCTTTCTTT.

For the CDR3, the DNA is TGTGCCAGCTCACCCTCGACAGGGGAGTTTTCTGAAGCTTTCTTT. Translating it yields CASSPSTGEFSEAFF. The rearrangement joins TRBV18 to TRBJ1-1, with 8 bases lining up with TRBD1. Germline CDR1 reads KGHSH; CDR2 reads LQKENI. There are 15 residues in the CDR3. The junction had 9 bases not matched to a gene; V was cut back by 3 bases and J by 6 bases. Supplemented by reference TRBV18 and TRBJ1-1, the full variable domain reads NAGVMQNPRHLVRRRGQEARLRCSPMKGHSHVYWYRQLPEEGLKFMVYLQKENIIDESGMPKERFSAEFPKEGPSILRIQQVVRGDSAAYFCASSPSTGEFSEAFFGQGTRLTVV.

The chain recombines TRBV27 with TRBJ2-7; perhaps TRBD2 as D (5 bases). The CDR3 runs to 16 residues. Germline V lookup: CDR1 MNHEY, CDR2 SMNVEV (reference sequence). With 5 bases removed from V and 0 bases from J, the gap between germline ends came to 17 bases. CDR3 protein: CASSPHFERSSYEQYF. The CDR3 DNA reads TGTGCCAGCAGTCCCCACTTCGAGCGGAGCTCCTACGAGCAGTACTTC.

The V gene is TRBV6-1, the J gene TRBJ2-7; possible D gene TRBD2, 6 bases. V lost 4 bases, J lost 0 bases, and 13 bases lay in between. The CDR3 totals 15 residues. CDR1 is MNHNS and CDR2 is SASEGT in the germline V gene. CDR3 in amino acids: CASSGRDFLSYEQYF. The CDR3 nucleotides are TGTGCCAGCAGTGGCCGGGACTTCCTCTCCTACGAGCAGTACTTC.

The V call is TRBV5-4, the J call TRBJ2-1, with 14 bases fitting TRBD2. This CDR3 has 15 amino acids. Germline CDR1 reads SGHNT; CDR2 reads YYREEE (reference sequence). With 5 bases clipped from V and 6 bases from J, the junction kept 4 bases outside the gene matches. The CDR3 region is CASRAGLAGANEQFF. The CDR3 region has the DNA TGTGCCAGCAGGGCGGGACTAGCGGGGGCCAATGAGCAGTTCTTC.

In this sample, this clone turned up a few times. This chain joins TRBV5-1 and TRBJ1-1; tentative D call: TRBD1 (5 bases). Germline V lookup: CDR1 SGHRS, CDR2 YFSETQ. This CDR3 is built from 16 residues. Between the trimmed V and J ends, which lost 0 bases and 1 base, there was a span of 13 bases. CDR3 coding DNA: TGCGCCAGCAGCTTGGCCCGGGGGGTCGGGAACACTGAAGCTTTCTTT. Translating gives CASSLARGVGNTEAFF.

A few counts support this clone. The chain recombines TRBV7-2 with TRBJ2-5; D gene uncertain. V shed 4 bases and J shed 5 bases, with 14 bases lying between them. The CDR3 length is 14 residues. Germline-derived CDR1 and CDR2 are SGHTA and FQGNSA. Here the CDR3 reads CASSSSGWIETQYF. The CDR3 nucleotides are TGTGCCAGCAGCTCCTCCGGGTGGATTGAGACCCAGTACTTC.

This clone came up a few times. The chain uses TRBV2 and TRBJ1-5, with 7 bases that match TRBD1. V lost 7 bases, J lost 10 bases, and 13 bases stayed unmatched. CDR1 and CDR2 (germline): SNHLY, FYNNEI. There are 14 residues in the CDR3. CDR3 DNA: TGTGCCAGCAAGTTTGAGGGGGCTGTGAATCCCCAGCATTTT. As protein: CASKFEGAVNPQHF.

The chain combines TRBV7-9 with TRBJ2-1; 7 nucleotides line up with TRBD1. Germline assignment: CDR1 SEHNR and CDR2 FQNEAQ (reference sequence). This CDR3 spans 15 amino acids. Trimming removed 5 bases from V and 3 bases from J; junction bases left unmatched: 7. CDR3 sequence: CASSPPGGVYNEQFF. In DNA, the CDR3 is TGTGCCAGCAGCCCGCCAGGGGGAGTCTACAATGAGCAGTTCTTC.

V gene TRBV18 combines with J gene TRBJ2-7; TRBD2 agrees at 7 bases. The germline V gene has CDR1 KGHSH and CDR2 LQKENI. The junction had 6 bases not matched to a gene; V was cut back by 6 bases and J by 7 bases. There are 12 residues in the CDR3. The CDR3 sequence is CASSPSAGEQYF. In nucleotides, the CDR3 is TGTGCCAGCTCCCCGTCAGCGGGGGAGCAGTACTTC.

The CDR3 spells CASRSSAGRGTDTQYF. The CDR3 bases are TGTGCCAGCAGATCTTCTGCAGGGAGGGGCACAGATACGCAGTATTTT. The V and J genes are TRBV11-2 and TRBJ2-3, with 7 bases matching TRBD2. Unmatched junction bases numbered 10, after V lost 6 bases and J lost 1 base. This CDR3 contains 16 residues. Germline V gives CDR1 SGHAT, CDR2 FQNNGV.

The chain uses TRBV10-1 and TRBJ1-1; D is perhaps TRBD1 (5 bases). Trimming took off 8 bases at V and 7 bases at J, with 23 bases between the two ends. This CDR3 is 15 amino acids long. The germline V gene has CDR1 WNHNN and CDR2 SYGVQD (reference sequence). In DNA form, the CDR3 reads TGCGCCAGCTCGCTGGGAAGTCTAGGGGCACTTGAAGCTTTCTTT. Its protein is CASSLGSLGALEAFF.

The rearrangement links TRBV9 to TRBJ2-1; no clear D gene. Germline values: CDR1 SGDLS, CDR2 YYNGEE. V was clipped by 0 bases and J by 7 bases, with 11 bases between them. This CDR3 has 14 residues. CDR3 nucleotides: TGTGCCAGCAGCGTAGGGCTCTCCGGGAATGAGCAGTTCTTC. Protein: CASSVGLSGNEQFF.

The table lists this clone with a few counts. The rearrangement links TRBV6-1 to TRBJ1-1; TRBD1 might be the D (5 bases). The CDR3 runs 17 residues. Germline V lookup: CDR1 MNHNS, CDR2 SASEGT. V was trimmed by 2 bases and J by 3 bases, leaving 19 bases between them. CDR3 nucleotide sequence: TGTGCCAGCAGTGAATTTCCTGGGGCTAGCGAGGACACTGAAGCTTTCTTT. Residues: CASSEFPGASEDTEAFF.

The chain is built from TRBV11-1 and TRBJ2-2, with a tentative D call TRBD2 (6 bases). The CDR3 is 16 residues long. Germline CDR1 SGHAT, CDR2 FQDESV (reference sequence). V shed 5 bases and J shed 0 bases, with 13 bases lying between them. CDR3 sequence (DNA): TGTGCCAGCAGCGCCCGTACTAGCTCGAACACCGGGGAGCTGTTTTTT. Protein product: CASSARTSSNTGELFF.

This clone was seen just once. The V and J genes are TRBV2 and TRBJ1-1; 11 nucleotides line up with TRBD1. The CDR3 has 15 amino acids. Germline lookup yields CDR1 SNHLY and CDR2 FYNNEI. V was clipped by 7 bases and J by 4 bases; unmatched bases: 8. Written as DNA, the CDR3 is TGTGCCAGCAACTGGGGACAGGGGGTGGGCACTGAAGCTTTCTTT. The encoded protein is CASNWGQGVGTEAFF.

V and J are TRBV27 and TRBJ2-1; 12 positions match TRBD2. J lost 9 bases, V lost 4 bases, and 4 bases had no gene match. Per the germline V gene, CDR1 is MNHEY and CDR2 is SMNVEV (reference sequence). CDR3 length: 14 amino acids. CDR3 loop: CASSSGTSGFEQFF. DNA of the CDR3: TGTGCCAGCAGTTCCGGGACTAGCGGGTTTGAGCAGTTCTTC.